This passage covers 8 T cell receptor beta chains from one sample sequenced in a study of identical twins. TCRdb processed the 5' RACE reads anew with MiXCR; each CDR3 protein has one entry. The sample has 1.5 million or so distinct CDR3 sequences; roughly a third are singletons. The sequenced sample was cord blood. The source is a newborn girl in good health.

The J gene is TRBJ2-7, the V gene TRBV20-1; the D gene could be TRBD1 or TRBD2 (5 bases each). V lost 6 bases, J lost 1 base, and 19 bases lay in between. CDR3 length: 15 amino acids. From germline, CDR1 is DFQATT and CDR2 SNEGSKA (reference sequence). The CDR3 here is CSAVLPGRASYEQYF. The CDR3 nucleotides are TGCAGTGCCGTACTTCCGGGACGGGCTTCCTACGAGCAGTACTTC.

Many counts were recorded for this clonotype. The chain combines TRBV4-2 with TRBJ2-3; either TRBD1 or TRBD2 may fit D (5 bases each). V lost 7 bases, J lost 0 bases, and 11 bases lay in between. The germline gives CDR1 LGHNA, CDR2 YNFKEQ. The CDR3 consists of 14 residues. This CDR3 is CASTGRLSTDTQYF. CDR3 coding DNA: TGTGCCAGCACGGGACGTCTTAGCACAGATACGCAGTATTTT.

The chain combines TRBV4-2 with TRBJ2-7, with 8 bases lining up with TRBD2. The CDR3 sequence is 17 residues long. From germline, CDR1 is LGHNA and CDR2 YNFKEQ. Germline trimming cut 0 bases from V and 4 bases from J; bases unmatched to any gene: 11. As DNA, the CDR3 is TGTGCCAGCAGCCAAGAATCGGGGGGGAAGGTGAGATACGAGCAGTACTTC. Amino acid sequence: CASSQESGGKVRYEQYF.

This chain uses TRBV12-3 or TRBV12-4 with TRBJ2-7; D is unclear. The CDR3 is made up of 13 amino acids. Trimming took off 6 bases at V and 7 bases at J, with 16 bases between the two ends. In DNA form, the CDR3 reads TGTGCCAGCAGGTCAGGACCCTACAATGAGCAGTACTTC. It specifies CASRSGPYNEQYF.

The chain joins TRBV11-2 to TRBJ2-3, with TRBD1 matching over 12 bases. The J segment lost 7 bases and the V segment lost 5 bases, leaving 13 bases of the junction unmatched. In germline, CDR1 is SGHAT, CDR2 FQNNGV. The CDR3 contains 17 residues. The CDR3 region is CASSPPHRDRGLYTQYF. The CDR3 DNA is TGTGCCAGCAGCCCCCCCCACCGGGACAGGGGGCTCTATACGCAGTATTTT.

This clonotype was picked up one time. The rearrangement uses TRBV7-8 and TRBJ1-5; TRBD1 aligns across 7 bases. Germline V gives CDR1 SGHVS, CDR2 FQNEAQ. Unmatched junction bases numbered 11, after V lost 9 bases and J lost 3 bases. The CDR3 covers 15 residues. CDR3 loop: CASQERDRVNQPQHF. The CDR3 bases are TGTGCCAGTCAGGAGCGGGACAGAGTCAATCAGCCCCAGCATTTT.

The chain joins TRBV7-2 to TRBJ2-1; 9 nucleotides line up with TRBD1. Germline loops: CDR1 SGHTA, CDR2 FQGNSA. There are 16 residues in the CDR3. V gave up 1 base and J gave up 5 bases; unmatched junction bases: 6. CDR3 sequence (DNA): TGTGCCAGCAGCTTAGTAGGGACAGGGTTCAACAATGAGCAGTTCTTC. This sequence encodes CASSLVGTGFNNEQFF.

This clonotype has at least ten counts. DNA for the CDR3: TGTGCCAGCACCCGCGAAGGCTATGGCTACACCTTC. Encoded protein: CASTREGYGYTF. V is TRBV6-2 or TRBV6-3 and J is TRBJ1-2, with D hard to call. This CDR3 comprises 12 residues. V lost 7 bases to trimming and J lost 4 bases, with 10 bases between them. Per the germline V gene, CDR1 is MNHEY and CDR2 is SVGEGT.